Only a few counts were recorded for the clone carrying this TCR beta chain. TCRdb fed the RT-PCR reads into MiXCR, producing one record per CDR3 protein. In the table there are almost 600,000 distinct CDR3 sequences, 13% to 15% of which are singletons. This CDR3 spans 15 amino acids. The V and J ends lost 6 bases and 2 bases, in that order; junction bases with no gene match: 9. The data belong to a study of response to subunit inactivated influenza vaccine. V gene TRBV12-3 or TRBV12-4 combines with J gene TRBJ2-5, with 7 bases lining up with TRBD1. The TCR sequence derives from a man aged 45-65 years who received an inactivated influenza vaccine. The sample in question was PBMCs from blood, obtained 11 to 12 days after vaccination. The CDR3 bases are TGTGCCAGCAGCCGCAGAAAGGGACAGCAAGAGACCCAGTACTTC. Its protein product is CASSRRKGQQETQYF.